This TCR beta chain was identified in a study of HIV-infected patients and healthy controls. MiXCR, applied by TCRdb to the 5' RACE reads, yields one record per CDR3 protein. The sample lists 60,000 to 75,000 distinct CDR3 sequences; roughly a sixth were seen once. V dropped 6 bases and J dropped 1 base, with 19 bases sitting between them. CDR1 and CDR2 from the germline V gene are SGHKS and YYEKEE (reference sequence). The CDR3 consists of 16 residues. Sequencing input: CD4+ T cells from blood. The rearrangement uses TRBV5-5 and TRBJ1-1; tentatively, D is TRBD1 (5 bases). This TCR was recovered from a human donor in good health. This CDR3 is CASTSGGATPNTEAFF. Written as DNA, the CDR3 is TGTGCCAGCACGTCGGGTGGGGCGACTCCGAACACTGAAGCTTTCTTT.